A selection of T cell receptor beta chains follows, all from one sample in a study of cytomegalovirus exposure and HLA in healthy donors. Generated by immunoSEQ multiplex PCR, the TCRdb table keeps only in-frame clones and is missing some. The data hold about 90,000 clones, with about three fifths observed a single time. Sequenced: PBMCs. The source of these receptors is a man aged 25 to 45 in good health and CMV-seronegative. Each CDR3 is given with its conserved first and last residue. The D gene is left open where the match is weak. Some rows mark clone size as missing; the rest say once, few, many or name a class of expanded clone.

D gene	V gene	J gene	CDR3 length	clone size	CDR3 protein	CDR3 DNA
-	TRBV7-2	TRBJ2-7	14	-	CASSPRPVGYEQYF	TGTGCCAGCAGCCCGAGGCCAGTGGGCTACGAGCAGTACTTC
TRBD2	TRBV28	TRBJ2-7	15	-	CASWESGASGSEQYF	TGTGCCAGCTGGGAGTCCGGGGCTAGCGGGAGTGAGCAGTACTTC
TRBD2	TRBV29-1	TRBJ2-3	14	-	CSVSSGGQTDTQYF	TGCAGCGTCTCTAGCGGGGGGCAAACAGATACGCAGTATTTT
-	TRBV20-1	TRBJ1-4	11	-	CSAMQDEKLFF	TGCAGTGCTATGCAGGATGAAAAACTGTTTTTT
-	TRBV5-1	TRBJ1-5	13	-	CASSWTVNQPQHF	TGCGCCAGCAGCTGGACAGTCAATCAGCCCCAGCATTTT
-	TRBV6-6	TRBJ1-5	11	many	CASSYPGPQHF	TGTGCCAGCAGTTACCCGGGGCCCCAGCATTTT
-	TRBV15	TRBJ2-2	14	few	CATSRDRVAGELFF	TGTGCCACCAGCAGAGACAGGGTAGCCGGGGAGCTGTTTTTT
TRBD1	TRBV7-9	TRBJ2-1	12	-	CSSRDSVAEQFF	TGTTCCAGCAGGGACAGCGTAGCTGAGCAGTTCTTC
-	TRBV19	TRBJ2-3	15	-	CASSIGQGNADTQYF	TGTGCCAGTAGTATAGGCCAGGGGAACGCAGATACGCAGTATTTT
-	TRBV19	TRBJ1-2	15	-	CASRGREGSNYGYTF	TGTGCCAGTCGGGGGAGAGAAGGGAGTAACTATGGCTACACCTTC
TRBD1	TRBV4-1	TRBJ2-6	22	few	CASSQLLLSLQGENSGANVLTF	TGCGCCAGCAGCCAACTACTCCTGAGTTTACAGGGGGAGAACTCTGGGGCCAACGTCCTGACTTTC
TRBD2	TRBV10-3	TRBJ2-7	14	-	CAIQLVAGGYEQYF	TGTGCCATCCAATTAGTAGCGGGAGGGTACGAGCAGTACTTC
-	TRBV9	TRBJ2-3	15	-	CASSVATTRGDTQYF	TGTGCCAGCAGCGTAGCTACGACTAGAGGGGATACGCAGTATTTT
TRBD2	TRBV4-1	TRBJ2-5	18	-	CASSTAGTSGGARETQYF	TGCGCCAGCAGCACAGCAGGGACTAGCGGGGGGGCCAGAGAGACCCAGTACTTC
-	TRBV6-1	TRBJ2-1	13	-	CASGRTENNEQFF	TGTGCCAGCGGGCGGACAGAAAACAATGAGCAGTTCTTC
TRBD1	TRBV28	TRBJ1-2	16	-	CASSLLPGQDAQGYTF	TGTGCCAGCAGTTTGTTGCCTGGACAGGATGCTCAAGGCTACACCTTC
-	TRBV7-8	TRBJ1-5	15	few	CASSLGQDSNQPQHF	TGTGCCAGCAGCTTAGGACAGGATAGCAATCAGCCCCAGCATTTT
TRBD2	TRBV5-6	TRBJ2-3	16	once	CASSLATSGDTDTQYF	TGTGCCAGCAGCTTGGCGACTAGCGGGGACACAGATACGCAGTATTTT
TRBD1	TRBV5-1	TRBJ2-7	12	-	CASSTDRDRQYF	TGCGCCAGCAGCACTGACAGGGATCGGCAGTACTTC
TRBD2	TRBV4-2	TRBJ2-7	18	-	CASSLQSGRGEISYEQYF	TGTGCCAGCAGCCTACAAAGTGGTCGGGGGGAAATCTCCTACGAGCAGTACTTC
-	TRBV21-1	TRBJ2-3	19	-	CASSKDNPSGKRVTDTQYF	TGTGCCAGCAGCAAAGATAACCCGAGCGGGAAGAGAGTCACAGATACGCAGTATTTT
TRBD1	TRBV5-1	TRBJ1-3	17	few	CASSADRALSSGNTIYF	TGCGCCAGCAGCGCTGACAGGGCCCTCAGCTCTGGAAACACCATATATTTT
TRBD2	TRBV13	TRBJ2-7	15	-	CASSRGGKTSYEQYF	TGTGCCAGCAGCCGCGGGGGGAAGACATCCTACGAGCAGTACTTC
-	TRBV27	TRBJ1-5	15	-	CASSLLGGFNQPQHF	TGTGCCAGCAGTTTACTCGGCGGGTTCAATCAGCCCCAGCATTTT
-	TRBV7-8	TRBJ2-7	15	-	CASSSKRGLSYEQYF	TGTGCCAGCAGCTCGAAAAGGGGCCTCTCCTACGAGCAGTACTTC
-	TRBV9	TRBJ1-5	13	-	CASSEDIHQPQHF	TGTGCCAGCAGCGAGGACATCCATCAGCCCCAGCATTTT
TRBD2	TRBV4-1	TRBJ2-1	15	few	CASSLTSEGYNEQFF	TGCGCCAGCAGCCTCACTAGCGAAGGCTACAATGAGCAGTTCTTC
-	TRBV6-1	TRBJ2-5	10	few	CASQEETQYF	TGTGCCAGCCAGGAAGAGACCCAGTACTTC
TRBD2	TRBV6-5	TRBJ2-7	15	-	CASSYVPGLAFEQYF	TGTGCCAGCAGTTACGTTCCGGGACTAGCTTTCGAGCAGTACTTC
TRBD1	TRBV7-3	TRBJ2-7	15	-	CASSLGDRDSYEQYF	TGTGCCAGCAGCTTAGGGGACAGGGACTCCTACGAGCAGTACTTC
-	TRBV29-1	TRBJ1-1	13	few	CSVQQGGETEAFF	TGCAGCGTTCAACAGGGTGGGGAGACTGAAGCTTTCTTT
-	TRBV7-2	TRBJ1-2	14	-	CASSSSGVNYGYTF	TGTGCCAGCAGCTCCTCGGGGGTTAACTATGGCTACACCTTC
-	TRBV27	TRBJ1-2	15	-	CASSLMGQANYGYTF	TGTGCCAGCAGTTTAATGGGGCAGGCTAACTATGGCTACACCTTC
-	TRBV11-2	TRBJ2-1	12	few	CASRGGYNEQFF	TGTGCCAGCAGGGGGGGATACAATGAGCAGTTCTTC
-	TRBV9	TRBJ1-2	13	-	CASSVGQLPGYTF	TGTGCCAGCAGCGTAGGACAGCTACCTGGCTACACCTTC
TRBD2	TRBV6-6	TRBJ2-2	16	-	CASSSGTSGSLWELFF	TGTGCCAGCAGTTCCGGGACTAGCGGGAGTTTGTGGGAGCTGTTTTTT
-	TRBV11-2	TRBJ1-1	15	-	CASNSVRGGNTEAFF	TGTGCCAGCAATAGTGTGCGGGGCGGGAACACTGAAGCTTTCTTT
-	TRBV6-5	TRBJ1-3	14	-	CATLSAGAGNTIYF	TGTGCCACCCTATCGGCAGGGGCTGGAAACACCATATATTTT
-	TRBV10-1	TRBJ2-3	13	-	CASSGRGTDTQYF	TGCGCCAGCAGTGGCCGGGGCACAGATACGCAGTATTTT
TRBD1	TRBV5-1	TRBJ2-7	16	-	CASSSGQQTPSYEQYF	TGCGCCAGCAGCTCGGGACAGCAAACCCCCTCCTACGAGCAGTACTTC
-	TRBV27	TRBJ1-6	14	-	CASSSGTKSSPLHF	TGTGCCAGCAGTTCTGGGACAAAAAGTTCACCCCTCCACTTT